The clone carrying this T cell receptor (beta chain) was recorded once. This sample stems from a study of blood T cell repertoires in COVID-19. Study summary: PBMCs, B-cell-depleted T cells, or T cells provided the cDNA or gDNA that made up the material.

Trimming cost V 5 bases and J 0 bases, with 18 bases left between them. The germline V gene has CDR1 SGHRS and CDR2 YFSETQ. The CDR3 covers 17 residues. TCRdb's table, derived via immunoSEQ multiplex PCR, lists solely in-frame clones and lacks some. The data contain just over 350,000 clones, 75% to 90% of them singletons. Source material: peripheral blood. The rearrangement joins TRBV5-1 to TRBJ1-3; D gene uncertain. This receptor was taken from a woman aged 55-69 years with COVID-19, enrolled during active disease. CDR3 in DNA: TGCGCCAGCAGTCCTACTCCCACCGGTGGCTCTGGAAACACCATATATTTT. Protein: CASSPTPTGGSGNTIYF.